This record covers a single TCR beta chain. This clone appeared many times. What this receptor recognizes is not known. Base qualities are missing; no much larger clone stands one base away. This sample was included in a study of metastatic and nonmetastatic thyroid tumors (dated by TCRdb to 2019 to 2021). At the level of the whole study: Repertoires from peripheral blood and from tumor or nodule tissue samples of malignant and benign thyroid patients were compared. General study outcomes and caveats: In both blood and tumor samples, TCR beta diversity was reported to be significantly higher in malignant tumors than in benign nodules.

None of the patients had been given any treatment before thyroid surgery. The study retrospectively analysed patient clinical samples collected from about 2012 to 2018 using T-cell receptor beta sequencing. The method was PCR. For sequencing, an Illumina HiSeq 4000 was employed. High-throughput sequencing was used to profile the CDR3 region of the TCR beta-chain in every patient. The published analysis was carried out like this. A classifier to discriminate distant-metastatic papillary thyroid cancer patients was built from CDR3 differences across clinicopathological groups. The Shannon index was used to assess repertoire diversity, and the Morisita-Horn index was used to assess tumor-blood repertoire similarity. TCRdb's own reprocessing of the public reads used fastp at Q25 and MiXCR and kept productive beta chains. These V and J calls derive from TCRdb rather than the authors' analysis. This sample holds about 14,000 clones; approximately 30% were observed only once. Of the sample, roughly a fifth falls within the top ten clones.

Its CDR3 holds 16 amino acids, cysteine through phenylalanine. Only the CDR3 DNA stays, 48 bases, in frame from base 1. The germline ends are 14 bases apart after V is trimmed by 2 bases and J by 1 base. The germline V gene encodes CDR1 LGHNA and CDR2 YSLEER. The sequence is built from TRBV4-3 and TRBJ1-2, with the D gene too uncertain to name. The receptor comes from a female donor with papillary thyroid cancer or a benign thyroid nodule (not recorded which). Some clones in this sample may be carry-over from other donors' samples. The sequenced sample was tumor tissue. The DNA sequence reads TGCGCCAGCAGCCAAAACGTTGAACCTAGTAACTATGGCTACACCTTC. It specifies CASSQNVEPSNYGYTF.